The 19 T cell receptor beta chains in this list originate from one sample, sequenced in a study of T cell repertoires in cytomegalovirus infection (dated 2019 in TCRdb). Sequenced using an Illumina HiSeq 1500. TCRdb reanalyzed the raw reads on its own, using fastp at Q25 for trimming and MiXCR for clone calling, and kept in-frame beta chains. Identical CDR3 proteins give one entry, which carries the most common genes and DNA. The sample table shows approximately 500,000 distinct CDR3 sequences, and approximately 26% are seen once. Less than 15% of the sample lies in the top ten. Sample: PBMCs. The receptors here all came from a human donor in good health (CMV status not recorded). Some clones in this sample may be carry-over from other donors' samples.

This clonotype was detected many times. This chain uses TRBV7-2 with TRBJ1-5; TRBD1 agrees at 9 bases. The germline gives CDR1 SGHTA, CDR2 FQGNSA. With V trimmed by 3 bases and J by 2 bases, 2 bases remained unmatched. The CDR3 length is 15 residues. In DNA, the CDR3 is TGTGCCAGCAGCTTCGGGACAGGGCGCAATCAGCCCCAGCATTTT. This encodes CASSFGTGRNQPQHF. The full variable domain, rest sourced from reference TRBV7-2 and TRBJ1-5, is GAGVSQSPSNKVTEKGKDVELRCDPISGHTALYWYRQSLGQGLEFLIYFQGNSAPDKSGLPSDRFSAERTGGSVSTLTIQRTQQEDSAVYLCASSFGTGRNQPQHFGDGTRLSIL.

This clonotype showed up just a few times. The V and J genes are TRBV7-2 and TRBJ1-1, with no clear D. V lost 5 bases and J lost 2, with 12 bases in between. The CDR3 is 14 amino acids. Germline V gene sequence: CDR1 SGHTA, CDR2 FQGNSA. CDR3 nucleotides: TGTGCCAGCAGCCCTACGCTCCTCAACACTGAAGCTTTCTTT. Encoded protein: CASSPTLLNTEAFF.

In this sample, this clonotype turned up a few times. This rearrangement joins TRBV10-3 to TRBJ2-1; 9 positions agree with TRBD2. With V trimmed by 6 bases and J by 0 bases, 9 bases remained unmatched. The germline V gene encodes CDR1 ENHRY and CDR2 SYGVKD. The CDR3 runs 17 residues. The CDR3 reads CAISAPGSGSSYNEQFF. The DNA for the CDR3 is TGTGCCATCAGCGCCCCGGGTAGCGGGAGCTCCTACAATGAGCAGTTCTTC.

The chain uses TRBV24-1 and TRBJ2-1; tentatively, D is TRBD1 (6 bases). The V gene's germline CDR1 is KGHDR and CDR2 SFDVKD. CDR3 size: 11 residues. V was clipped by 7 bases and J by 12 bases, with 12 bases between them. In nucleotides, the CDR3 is TGTGCCACCAGCAGGGGTAGGGGGCAGTTCTTC. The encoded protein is CATSRGRGQFF.

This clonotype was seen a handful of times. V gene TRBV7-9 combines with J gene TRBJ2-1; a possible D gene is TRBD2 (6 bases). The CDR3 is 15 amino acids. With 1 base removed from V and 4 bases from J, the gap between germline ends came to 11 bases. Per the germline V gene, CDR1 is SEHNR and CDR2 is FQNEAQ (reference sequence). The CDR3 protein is CASSLGLAYYNEQFF. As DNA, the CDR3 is TGTGCCAGCAGCTTAGGGCTAGCGTATTACAATGAGCAGTTCTTC.

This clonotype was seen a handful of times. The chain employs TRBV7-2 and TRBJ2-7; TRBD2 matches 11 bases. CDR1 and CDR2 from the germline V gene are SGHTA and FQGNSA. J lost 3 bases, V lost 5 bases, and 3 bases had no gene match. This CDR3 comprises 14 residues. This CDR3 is CASSPSGRNYEQYV. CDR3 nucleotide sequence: TGTGCCAGCAGCCCTAGCGGGAGGAACTACGAGCAGTACGTC.

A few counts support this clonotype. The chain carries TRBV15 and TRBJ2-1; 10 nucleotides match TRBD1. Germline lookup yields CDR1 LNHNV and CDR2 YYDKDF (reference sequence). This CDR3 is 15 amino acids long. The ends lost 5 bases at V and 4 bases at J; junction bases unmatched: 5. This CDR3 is CATSEDRGFYNEQFF. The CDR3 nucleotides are TGTGCCACCAGCGAGGACAGGGGGTTTTACAATGAGCAGTTCTTC.

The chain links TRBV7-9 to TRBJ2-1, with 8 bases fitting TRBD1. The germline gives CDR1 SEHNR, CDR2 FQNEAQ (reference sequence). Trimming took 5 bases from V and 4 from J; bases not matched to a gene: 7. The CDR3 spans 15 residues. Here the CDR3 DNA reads TGTGCCAGCAGCCACGGACAGGGAACTTACAATGAGCAGTTCTTC. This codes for CASSHGQGTYNEQFF.

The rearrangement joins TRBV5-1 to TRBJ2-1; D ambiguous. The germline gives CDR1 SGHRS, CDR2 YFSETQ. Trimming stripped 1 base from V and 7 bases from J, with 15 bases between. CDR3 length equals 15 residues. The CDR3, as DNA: TGCGCCAGCAGCTTGTTTGCACCAGAGCTAAATGAGCAGTTCTTC. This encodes CASSLFAPELNEQFF. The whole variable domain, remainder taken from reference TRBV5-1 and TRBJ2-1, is KAGVTQTPRYLIKTRGQQVTLSCSPISGHRSVSWYQQTPGQGLQFLFEYFSETQRNKGNFPGRFSGRQFSNSRSEMNVSTLELGDSALYLCASSLFAPELNEQFFGPGTRLTVL.

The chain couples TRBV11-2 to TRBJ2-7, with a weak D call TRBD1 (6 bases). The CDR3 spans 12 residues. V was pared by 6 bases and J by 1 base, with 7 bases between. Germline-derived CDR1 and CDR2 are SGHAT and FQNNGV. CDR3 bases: TGTGCCAGCAGGGGGGCGTCCTACGAGCAGTACTTC. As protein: CASRGASYEQYF.

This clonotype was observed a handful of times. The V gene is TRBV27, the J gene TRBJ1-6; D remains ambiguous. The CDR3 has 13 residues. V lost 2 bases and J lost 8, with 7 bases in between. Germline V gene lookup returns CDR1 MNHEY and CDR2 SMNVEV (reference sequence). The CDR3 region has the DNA TGTGCCAGCAGTTTAGACGGATATTCACCCCTCCACTTT. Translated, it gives CASSLDGYSPLHF.

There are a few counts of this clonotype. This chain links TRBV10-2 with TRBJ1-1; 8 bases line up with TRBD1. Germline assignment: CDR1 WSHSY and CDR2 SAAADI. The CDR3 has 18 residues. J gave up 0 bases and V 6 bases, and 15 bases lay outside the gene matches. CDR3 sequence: CASSLGMPGGTLNTEAFF. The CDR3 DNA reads TGCGCCAGCAGCCTCGGGATGCCAGGGGGCACGCTGAACACTGAAGCTTTCTTT.

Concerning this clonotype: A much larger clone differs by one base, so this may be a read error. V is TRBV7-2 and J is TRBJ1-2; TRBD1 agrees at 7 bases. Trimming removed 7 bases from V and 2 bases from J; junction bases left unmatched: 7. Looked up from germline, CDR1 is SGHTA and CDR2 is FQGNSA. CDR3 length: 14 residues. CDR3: CASNLDRSNYGYTF. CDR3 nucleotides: TGTGCCAGCAACTTGGACAGGTCCAACTATGGCTACACCTTC.

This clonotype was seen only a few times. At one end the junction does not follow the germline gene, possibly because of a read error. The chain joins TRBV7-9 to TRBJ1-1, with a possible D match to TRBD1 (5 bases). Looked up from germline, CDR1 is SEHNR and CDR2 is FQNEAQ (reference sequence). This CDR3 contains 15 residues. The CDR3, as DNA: TGTGCCAGCACCTTACAAGGGACGGTGAACACTGAAGCTTTCTTT. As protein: CASTLQGTVNTEAFF.

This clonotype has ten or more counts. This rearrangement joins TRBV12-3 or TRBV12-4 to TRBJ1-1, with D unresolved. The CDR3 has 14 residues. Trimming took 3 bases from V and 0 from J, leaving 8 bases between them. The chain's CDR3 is CASSFALMNTEAFF. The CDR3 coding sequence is TGTGCCAGCAGTTTCGCACTTATGAACACTGAAGCTTTCTTT.

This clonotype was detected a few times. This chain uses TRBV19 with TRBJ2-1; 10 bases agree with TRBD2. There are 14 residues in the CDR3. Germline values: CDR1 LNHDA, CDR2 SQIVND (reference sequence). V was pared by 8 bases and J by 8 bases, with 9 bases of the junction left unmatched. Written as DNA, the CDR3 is TGTGCCAGTGAGAGCGCTAGCGGGGGCGATGAGCAGTTCTTC. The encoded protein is CASESASGGDEQFF.

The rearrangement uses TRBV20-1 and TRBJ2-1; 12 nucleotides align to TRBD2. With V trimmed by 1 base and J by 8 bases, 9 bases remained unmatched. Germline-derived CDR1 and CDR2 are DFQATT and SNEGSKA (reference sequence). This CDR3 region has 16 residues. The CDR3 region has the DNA TGCAGTGCTAGAGTCCTAGCGGGAGGGCCATTAGATGAGCAGTTCTTC. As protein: CSARVLAGGPLDEQFF.

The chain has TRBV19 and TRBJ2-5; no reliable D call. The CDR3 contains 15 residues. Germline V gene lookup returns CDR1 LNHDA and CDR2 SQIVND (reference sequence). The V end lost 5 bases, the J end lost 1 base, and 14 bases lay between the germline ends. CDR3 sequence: CASSHYSAPQETQYF. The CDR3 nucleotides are TGTGCCAGTAGTCATTATTCGGCCCCCCAAGAGACCCAGTACTTC.

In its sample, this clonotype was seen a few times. In nucleotides, the CDR3 is TGTGCCAGCAGCCATGGTCTCACCACCGGGGAGCTGTTTTTT. This gives the protein CASSHGLTTGELFF. The V and J genes are TRBV4-2 and TRBJ2-2; the D is unclear. Germline CDR1 LGHNA, CDR2 YNFKEQ. The CDR3 loop spans 14 amino acids. Trimming stripped 3 bases from V and 4 bases from J, with 9 bases between.